The 9 T cell receptor beta chains in this list originate from one sample, sequenced in a study of cytomegalovirus exposure and HLA in healthy donors. With 60 Vbeta and 13 Jbeta primers, the PCR was carried out. Only in-frame clones appear in the TCRdb table, and some are missing; sequencing was by immunoSEQ multiplex PCR. Among about 43,000 clones listed, around 64% were seen once. The specimen was PBMCs. These receptors came from a human donor in good health.

V is TRBV28 and J is TRBJ1-2; D is unclear. The CDR3 consists of 14 residues. V was pared by 6 bases and J by 4 bases, with 15 bases between. Germline CDR1 reads MDHEN; CDR2 reads SYDVKM. The DNA of the CDR3 is TGTGCCAGCAGACCCGCCCTCCTAGCCTATGGCTACACCTTC. Protein sequence: CASRPALLAYGYTF.

The chain combines TRBV4-1 with TRBJ1-3, with D unresolved. This CDR3 is built from 16 residues. The V end was cut by 0 bases, the J end by 1 base, with 10 bases between. The germline V gene has CDR1 MGHRA and CDR2 YSYEKL. This CDR3 is CASSQDPTDSGNTIYF. In DNA form, the CDR3 reads TGCGCCAGCAGCCAAGATCCAACAGATTCTGGAAACACCATATATTTT.

This clone was picked up a small number of times. The gene calls are TRBV4-3 and TRBJ2-7, with TRBD1 matching 7 bases. Per germline, CDR1 LGHNA and CDR2 YSLEER. The CDR3 has 15 amino acids. After removal of 8 bases from V and 4 bases from J, the junction contained 14 bases not matched to a gene. CDR3 region: CASSRTGQSTYEQYF. The CDR3 nucleotides read TGCGCCAGCTCCCGGACAGGACAGTCGACGTACGAGCAGTACTTC.

The J gene is TRBJ1-1, the V gene TRBV6-5; 8 nucleotides match TRBD1. The CDR3 consists of 15 residues. The ends lost 3 bases at V and 6 bases at J; junction bases unmatched: 9. Germline CDR1 reads MNHEY; CDR2 reads SVGAGI. The CDR3 nucleotides read TGTGCCAGCAGTTATGTTTACAGGGGGACGGCTGAAGCTTTCTTT. It translates to CASSYVYRGTAEAFF.

This clone was seen just once. The chain carries TRBV6-6 and TRBJ1-5, with TRBD1 matching over 7 bases. The CDR3 totals 15 residues. With 4 bases clipped from V and 9 bases from J, the junction kept 12 bases outside the gene matches. Germline CDR1 MNHNY, CDR2 SVGAGI (reference sequence). For the CDR3, the DNA is TGTGCCAGCAGTTTCTCACAGGGGCTCCAATGGCCCCAGCATTTT. Translated, it gives CASSFSQGLQWPQHF.

This chain joins TRBV12-5 and TRBJ1-2; TRBD1 aligns across 8 bases. J gave up 4 bases and V 6 bases, and 13 bases lay outside the gene matches. CDR1 and CDR2 from the germline V gene are LGHNT and FRNRAP. This CDR3 spans 16 amino acids. Here the CDR3 reads CASGDPLGQGIYGYTF. CDR3 coding DNA: TGTGCTAGTGGGGACCCTTTAGGACAGGGAATCTATGGCTACACCTTC.

V usage is TRBV9 and J usage is TRBJ1-2; no clear D gene. The CDR3 runs 14 residues. Deletions cut 4 bases from V and 11 bases from J, with 21 bases between. The germline gives CDR1 SGDLS, CDR2 YYNGEE. In DNA, the CDR3 is TGTGCCAGCAGCCCGGGGAGGGTCCTGTTCGGGTACACCTTC. This gives the protein CASSPGRVLFGYTF.

This rearrangement joins TRBV11-3 to TRBJ2-7, with a tentative D call TRBD2 (6 bases). The CDR3 is 15 amino acids. V shed 0 bases and J shed 3 bases, with 12 bases lying between them. The germline V gene has CDR1 SGHNT and CDR2 YENEEA. The CDR3 loop reads CASSLDSSGRYEQYF. CDR3 sequence (DNA): TGTGCCAGCAGCTTAGATAGTAGCGGCCGCTACGAGCAGTACTTC. Combining the CDR3 with reference TRBV11-3 and TRBJ2-7 gives the whole variable domain EAGVVQSPRYKIIEKKQPVAFWCNPISGHNTLYWYLQNLGQGPELLIRYENEEAVDDSQLPKDRFSAERLKGVDSTLKIQPAELGDSAVYLCASSLDSSGRYEQYFGPGTRLTVT.

The gene calls are TRBV28 and TRBJ2-7; 8 bases agree with TRBD1. V gave up 8 bases and J gave up 3 bases; unmatched junction bases: 12. CDR3 length: 15 residues. Germline V gene sequence: CDR1 MDHEN, CDR2 SYDVKM. This chain's CDR3 is CASHKFGTGDYEQYF. The CDR3 DNA reads TGTGCCAGCCATAAATTCGGGACAGGCGACTACGAGCAGTACTTC.